Following are 23 T cell receptor beta chains from one sample sequenced in a study of cytomegalovirus exposure and HLA in healthy donors. Use of 60 Vbeta and 13 Jbeta primers characterized the PCR. Profiled with immunoSEQ multiplex PCR; TCRdb holds only in-frame clones, not every one. The repertoire holds 150,000 to 200,000 clones, with over 75% as singletons. The sample consisted of PBMCs. Receptors originate from a woman between 45 and 65 years old in good health and CMV-seronegative.

The chain joins TRBV6-1 to TRBJ2-1; 7 bases agree with TRBD1. The CDR3 length is 13 residues. The germline CDR1 and CDR2 sequences are MNHNS and SASEGT. The J segment lost 8 bases and the V segment lost 8 bases, leaving 9 bases of the junction unmatched. The CDR3 sequence: CASYRGLGYEQFF. CDR3 DNA: TGTGCCAGCTACAGGGGCCTAGGGTATGAGCAGTTCTTC.

A remark on this clone: One junction end disagrees with the germline gene, perhaps due to a read error. The chain has TRBV5-4 and TRBJ2-1; 10 bases are shared with TRBD1. The CDR3 consists of 13 residues. CDR1 and CDR2 (germline): SGHNT, YYREEE (reference sequence). CDR3 sequence: CASSLALGQGRIF. The CDR3 DNA is TGTGCCAGCAGCTTGGCGTTGGGACAGGGGAGGATCTTC.

This chain uses TRBV2 with TRBJ2-7, with TRBD1 matching over 10 bases. Trimming took 6 bases from V and 2 from J; bases not matched to a gene: 4. Germline V CDR1 and CDR2: SNHLY, FYNNEI. The CDR3 loop spans 14 amino acids. CDR3 bases: TGTGCCAGCAGCGGGACAGGGGAAACCTACGAGCAGTACTTC. Amino acid sequence: CASSGTGETYEQYF.

This clone was seen just once. The chain carries TRBV10-2 and TRBJ1-1, with D uncertain. Germline CDR1 is WSHSY and CDR2 is SAAADI. The CDR3 covers 13 residues. V was pared by 4 bases and J by 2 bases, with 8 bases between. The CDR3 nucleotides are TGCGCCAGCAGTGGTAACGGTAACACTGAAGCTTTCTTT. It is translated as CASSGNGNTEAFF.

The CDR3 sequence: CASLAGSATNEKLFF. The CDR3 DNA reads TGTGCCAGCTTGGCAGGTTCTGCAACTAATGAAAAACTGTTTTTT. This rearrangement joins TRBV2 to TRBJ1-4; D not certain. This CDR3 comprises 15 residues. Deletions cut 8 bases from V and 0 bases from J, with 13 bases between. Per the germline V gene, CDR1 is SNHLY and CDR2 is FYNNEI.

The chain carries TRBV6-5 and TRBJ1-3, with TRBD1 as a possible D gene (5 bases). Deletions cut 8 bases from V and 4 bases from J, with 12 bases between. This CDR3 has 13 residues. Germline assignment: CDR1 MNHEY and CDR2 SVGAGI. CDR3 sequence: CASQGWVGNTIYF. The CDR3, as DNA: TGTGCCAGCCAGGGTTGGGTGGGAAACACCATATATTTT.

This chain uses TRBV14 with TRBJ2-7, with 7 bases identical to TRBD2. CDR3 length: 15 amino acids. The V and J ends lost 1 base and 7 bases, in that order; junction bases with no gene match: 10. The germline gives CDR1 SGHDN, CDR2 FVKESK. This chain's CDR3 is CASSQGAGRSREQYF. The CDR3 DNA is TGTGCCAGCAGCCAAGGGGCCGGGAGGTCGAGAGAGCAGTACTTC.

The chain recombines TRBV18 with TRBJ1-5; 11 bases agree with TRBD1. CDR1 is KGHSH, CDR2 LQKENI, per germline. V was clipped by 5 bases and J by 2 bases; unmatched bases: 2. The CDR3 contains 15 residues. The CDR3 loop is CASSGGQGGNQPQHF. The CDR3, as DNA: TGTGCCAGCTCAGGGGGACAGGGGGGCAATCAGCCCCAGCATTTT.

The gene calls are TRBV7-9 and TRBJ2-4; 10 nucleotides match TRBD1. V lost 10 bases to trimming and J lost 1 base; unmatched junction nucleotides: 16. Germline CDR1 SEHNR, CDR2 FQNEAQ (reference sequence). The length of the CDR3 is 18 residues. As DNA, the CDR3 is TGTGCCACAACATCCCGCGGAGGACAGGGGGTTGCCAAAAACATTCAGTACTTC. Protein sequence: CATTSRGGQGVAKNIQYF.

The rearrangement links TRBV7-8 to TRBJ2-7, with 7 nucleotides matching TRBD1. CDR3 size: 12 residues. Losses at the gene ends were 5 bases for V and 8 bases for J; bases not matched to a gene: 6. Germline V CDR1 and CDR2: SGHVS, FQNEAQ. CDR3 region: CASSTHRGQQYF. CDR3 DNA sequence: TGTGCCAGCAGCACTCACAGGGGTCAGCAGTACTTC.

CDR3 nucleotide sequence: TGTGCCAGTAGTATAGAGGCAGGGAATCAGCCCCAGCATTTT. The encoded protein is CASSIEAGNQPQHF. The chain has TRBV19 and TRBJ1-5, with D perhaps TRBD1 (5 bases). This CDR3 has 14 amino acids. V lost 0 bases and J lost 4, with 7 bases in between. CDR1 and CDR2 from the germline V gene are LNHDA and SQIVND (reference sequence).

The chain recombines TRBV29-1 with TRBJ2-2; TRBD2 is a possible D gene (5 bases). The CDR3 consists of 13 residues. Germline CDR1 and CDR2: SQVTM and ANQGSEA. V was pared by 7 bases and J by 1 base, with 10 bases between. CDR3 protein: CSAGNLNTGELFF. The CDR3, as DNA: TGCAGCGCGGGAAATCTGAACACCGGGGAGCTGTTTTTT.

V and J are TRBV4-1 and TRBJ2-1; D perhaps matches TRBD1 (6 bases). With 3 bases removed from V and 0 bases from J, the gap between germline ends came to 12 bases. Germline V gene sequence: CDR1 MGHRA, CDR2 YSYEKL. The CDR3 sequence is 16 residues long. DNA of the CDR3: TGCGCCAGCAGCCAGAGAACAGGGAGCTCCTACAATGAGCAGTTCTTC. Translated: CASSQRTGSSYNEQFF.

The genes are TRBV11-2 and TRBJ2-1; the match to TRBD2 covers 12 bases. This CDR3 contains 15 residues. J was trimmed by 4 bases and V by 5 bases; bases with no gene match: 3. Germline V CDR1 and CDR2: SGHAT, FQNNGV. The CDR3 nucleotides read TGTGCCAGCAGCACGGGACTAGCGGGTTACAATGAGCAGTTCTTC. Protein: CASSTGLAGYNEQFF.

The V call is TRBV28, the J call TRBJ2-5; possibly TRBD2 for D (5 bases). The CDR3 loop spans 15 amino acids. V was shortened by 7 bases and J by 2 bases, with 17 bases between the two germline ends. The germline V gene has CDR1 MDHEN and CDR2 SYDVKM. The CDR3 region has the DNA TGTGCCAGCACCCTGAGGGCAGGCTTGCAAGAGACCCAGTACTTC. This encodes CASTLRAGLQETQYF.

The chain uses TRBV7-8 and TRBJ1-3; 7 nucleotides align to TRBD1. Germline CDR1 SGHVS, CDR2 FQNEAQ. This CDR3 has 14 amino acids. The junction had 0 bases not matched to a gene; V was cut back by 0 bases and J by 4 bases. The CDR3 is CASSLATGGNTIYF. CDR3 sequence (DNA): TGTGCCAGCAGCTTAGCGACAGGGGGAAACACCATATATTTT.

This clone was found once. This chain links TRBV5-1 with TRBJ1-1, with 7 bases lining up with TRBD1. This CDR3 has 15 amino acids. CDR1 is SGHRS and CDR2 is YFSETQ in the germline V gene. The junction had 13 bases not matched to a gene; V was cut back by 7 bases and J by 4 bases. The CDR3 region is CASASGQVAGTEAFF. The DNA for the CDR3 is TGCGCCAGCGCCTCCGGACAGGTCGCGGGCACTGAAGCTTTCTTT.

This rearrangement joins TRBV30 to TRBJ2-7, with 11 bases identical to TRBD1. There are 14 residues in the CDR3. Germline-derived CDR1 and CDR2 are GTSNPN and SVGIG (reference sequence). Germline trimming cut 6 bases from V and 7 bases from J; bases unmatched to any gene: 11. CDR3 in DNA: TGTGCCTGTGCCGGGACAGGGGGTATCTATGAGCAGTACTTC. Amino acid sequence: CACAGTGGIYEQYF.

The chain recombines TRBV7-3 with TRBJ2-1; TRBD2 matches 13 bases. The V and J ends lost 5 bases and 3 bases, in that order; junction bases with no gene match: 4. The CDR3 covers 16 residues. Per germline, CDR1 SGHTA and CDR2 FQGTGA. The chain's CDR3 is CASSIGLAGVYNEQFF. Here the CDR3 DNA reads TGTGCCAGCAGCATCGGACTAGCGGGAGTCTACAATGAGCAGTTCTTC.

The chain combines TRBV25-1 with TRBJ1-1; perhaps TRBD1 as D (6 bases). The CDR3 runs to 15 residues. Germline values: CDR1 MGHDK, CDR2 SYGVNS. Trimming left V 6 bases short and J 3 bases short, with 17 bases between. CDR3 residues: CASSDPEGGDTEAFF. In DNA form, the CDR3 reads TGTGCCAGCAGCGACCCCGAAGGGGGAGACACTGAAGCTTTCTTT.

J is TRBJ2-3 and V is TRBV5-1, with 7 bases lining up with TRBD1. The junction had 4 bases not matched to a gene; V was cut back by 0 bases and J by 3 bases. The CDR3 loop spans 15 amino acids. Germline V gives CDR1 SGHRS, CDR2 YFSETQ. In DNA form, the CDR3 reads TGCGCCAGCAGCTTGGGAGGGACAGTGACAGATACGCAGTATTTT. It specifies CASSLGGTVTDTQYF.

The chain uses TRBV19 and TRBJ2-3; D is possibly TRBD1 (5 bases). From germline, CDR1 is LNHDA and CDR2 SQIVND (reference sequence). V was pared by 4 bases and J by 4 bases, with 9 bases between. CDR3 length: 13 amino acids. The CDR3 loop is CASSTPGPDTQYF. The CDR3 DNA reads TGTGCCAGTAGTACCCCAGGGCCAGATACGCAGTATTTT.

CDR3 protein: CASSPGQGGNGANVLTF. CDR3 nucleotide sequence: TGTGCCAGCTCACCGGGACAGGGAGGGAATGGGGCCAACGTCCTGACTTTC. The chain carries TRBV18 and TRBJ2-6, with TRBD1 matching over 9 bases. The CDR3 loop spans 17 amino acids. Germline trimming cut 3 bases from V and 3 bases from J; bases unmatched to any gene: 6. CDR1 and CDR2 from the germline V gene are KGHSH and LQKENI.